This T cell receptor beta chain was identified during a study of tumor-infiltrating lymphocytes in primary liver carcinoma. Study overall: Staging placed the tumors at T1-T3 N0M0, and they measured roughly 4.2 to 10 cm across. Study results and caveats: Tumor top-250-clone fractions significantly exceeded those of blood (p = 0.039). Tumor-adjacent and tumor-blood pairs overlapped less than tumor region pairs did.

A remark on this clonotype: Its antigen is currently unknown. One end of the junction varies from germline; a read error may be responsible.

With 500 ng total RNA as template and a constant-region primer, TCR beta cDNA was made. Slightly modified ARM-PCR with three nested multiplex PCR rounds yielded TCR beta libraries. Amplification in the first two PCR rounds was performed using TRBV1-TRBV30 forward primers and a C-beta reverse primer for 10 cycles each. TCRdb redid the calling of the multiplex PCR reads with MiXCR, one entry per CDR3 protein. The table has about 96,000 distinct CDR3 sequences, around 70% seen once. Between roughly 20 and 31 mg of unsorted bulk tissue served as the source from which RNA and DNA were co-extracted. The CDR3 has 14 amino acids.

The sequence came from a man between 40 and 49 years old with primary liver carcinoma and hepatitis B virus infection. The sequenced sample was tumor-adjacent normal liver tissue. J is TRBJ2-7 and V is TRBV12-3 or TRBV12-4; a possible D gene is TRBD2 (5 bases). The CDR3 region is CASTLHGEGNRQYF. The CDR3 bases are TGTGCCAGCACTTTACATGGAGAGGGCAACAGGCAGTACTTC.